Listed below are T cell receptor beta chains from one sample, sequenced in a study of blood T cell repertoires in COVID-19. Repertoires were generated with immunoSEQ multiplex PCR, while TCRdb's copy carries only in-frame clones and drops some. The sample lists roughly 130,000 clones, 90% occurring once. Sequencing was performed on peripheral blood. The source of these receptors is a man between 60 and 70 years old with COVID-19, enrolled during active disease. CDR3s include the opening cysteine and the closing phenylalanine or tryptophan. A D gene is named only where the DNA matches it firmly. For some rows the clone size is stated as once, few or many, or as a class when expanded; others skip it.

d_gene: -
abundance: -
j_gene: TRBJ1-1
v_gene: TRBV19
len: 17
CDR3nt: TGTGCCAGTAGTATTGTGGCAGGGGTGGTCATGAACACTGAAGCTTTCTTT
CDR3aa: CASSIVAGVVMNTEAFF

d_gene: -
abundance: few
j_gene: TRBJ2-7
v_gene: TRBV4-1
len: 12
CDR3nt: TGCGCCAGCAGCCAAGGGCTCTACGAGCAGTACTTC
CDR3aa: CASSQGLYEQYF

d_gene: TRBD1
abundance: -
j_gene: TRBJ1-2
v_gene: TRBV7-9
len: 16
CDR3nt: TGTGCCAGCAGCTTGCTAGGGACAGAAATTAACTATGGCTACACCTTC
CDR3aa: CASSLLGTEINYGYTF

d_gene: TRBD1
abundance: -
j_gene: TRBJ2-1
v_gene: TRBV18
len: 13
CDR3nt: TGTGCCAGCTCACCGATAACAGGGGTAGAGCAGTTCTTC
CDR3aa: CASSPITGVEQFF

d_gene: -
abundance: -
j_gene: TRBJ1-3
v_gene: TRBV7-2
len: 13
CDR3nt: TGTGCCAGCAGCCCTAACTCTGGAAACACCATATATTTT
CDR3aa: CASSPNSGNTIYF

d_gene: TRBD2
abundance: few
j_gene: TRBJ2-2
v_gene: TRBV7-8
len: 16
CDR3nt: TGTGCCAGCAGCTTAGCACTAGCGGGAGTTGCTGGGGAGCTGTTTTTT
CDR3aa: CASSLALAGVAGELFF

d_gene: -
abundance: -
j_gene: TRBJ1-2
v_gene: TRBV7-2
len: 15
CDR3nt: TGTGCCAGCAGTGAAGGACACCGACTTAACTATGGCTACACCTTC
CDR3aa: CASSEGHRLNYGYTF

d_gene: -
abundance: -
j_gene: TRBJ2-7
v_gene: TRBV7-2
len: 14
CDR3nt: TGTGCCAGCAGCCAAGACAGGCGGTCGTTCGAGCAGTACTTC
CDR3aa: CASSQDRRSFEQYF

d_gene: -
abundance: -
j_gene: TRBJ2-6
v_gene: TRBV11-2
len: 15
CDR3nt: TGTGCCAGCAGCACCGGAGGGGCTGGGGCCAACGTCCTGACTTTC
CDR3aa: CASSTGGAGANVLTF

d_gene: -
abundance: once
j_gene: TRBJ2-7
v_gene: TRBV18
len: 14
CDR3nt: TGTGCCAGCTCGTTCAGCGCCAGCTCCTACGAGCAGTACTTC
CDR3aa: CASSFSASSYEQYF

d_gene: TRBD1
abundance: -
j_gene: TRBJ1-1
v_gene: TRBV7-9
len: 13
CDR3nt: TGTGCCAGCAGCATAGGACAGGGGTATGAAGCTTTCTTT
CDR3aa: CASSIGQGYEAFF

d_gene: -
abundance: -
j_gene: TRBJ2-1
v_gene: TRBV12-3/TRBV12-4
len: 13
CDR3nt: TGTGCCAGCAGTTTCACCGGGACACATGTTCAGTTCTTC
CDR3aa: CASSFTGTHVQFF

d_gene: TRBD1
abundance: -
j_gene: TRBJ2-2
v_gene: TRBV28
len: 16
CDR3nt: TGTGCCAGCATCGGACAGGGACAAACGAACACCGGGGAGCTGTTTTTT
CDR3aa: CASIGQGQTNTGELFF

d_gene: -
abundance: -
j_gene: TRBJ2-2
v_gene: TRBV10-1
len: 15
CDR3nt: TGCGCCAGCAGTGACCCAGACAGATTCACCGGGGAGCTGTTTTTT
CDR3aa: CASSDPDRFTGELFF

d_gene: -
abundance: -
j_gene: TRBJ1-1
v_gene: TRBV15
len: 18
CDR3nt: TGTGCCACCAGCAGGCTACGTCGTGGGGGAGGGATGAACACTGAAGCTTTCTTT
CDR3aa: CATSRLRRGGGMNTEAFF

d_gene: TRBD1
abundance: once
j_gene: TRBJ1-2
v_gene: TRBV10-2
len: 15
CDR3nt: TGCGCCAGCAGTGAAAATGGACAGGGGGCTGGTGGCTACACCTTC
CDR3aa: CASSENGQGAGGYTF

d_gene: -
abundance: -
j_gene: TRBJ2-5
v_gene: TRBV6-5
len: 13
CDR3nt: TGTGCCAGCGAGGGTGTGAAAGGGGAGACCCAGTACTTC
CDR3aa: CASEGVKGETQYF

d_gene: -
abundance: -
j_gene: TRBJ1-1
v_gene: TRBV5-1
len: 13
CDR3nt: TGCGCCAGCAGCGTCAGGGTAGACACTGAAGCTTTCTTT
CDR3aa: CASSVRVDTEAFF

d_gene: -
abundance: -
j_gene: TRBJ2-5
v_gene: TRBV19
len: 12
CDR3nt: TGTGCCAGTAGTATAGGAGTCGAGACCCAGTACTTC
CDR3aa: CASSIGVETQYF

d_gene: -
abundance: few
j_gene: TRBJ1-5
v_gene: TRBV2
len: 16
CDR3nt: TGTGCCAGCAGTGAAGCTGAAGGCAGGGGAAGGGAGCCCCAGCATTTT
CDR3aa: CASSEAEGRGREPQHF

d_gene: -
abundance: -
j_gene: TRBJ1-4
v_gene: TRBV5-4
len: 14
CDR3nt: TGTGCCAGTTCCCTGGGTGGGGGGTCTGAAAAACTGTTTTTT
CDR3aa: CASSLGGGSEKLFF

d_gene: TRBD2
abundance: -
j_gene: TRBJ2-5
v_gene: TRBV6-5
len: 14
CDR3nt: TGTGCCAGCGTGTGGACTAGCGGGACGCCCCCCCAGTACTTC
CDR3aa: CASVWTSGTPPQYF

d_gene: TRBD2
abundance: -
j_gene: TRBJ2-3
v_gene: TRBV11-3
len: 15
CDR3nt: TGTGCCAGCAGCTTGGGAGGGCGGCCATTTGATACGCAGTATTTT
CDR3aa: CASSLGGRPFDTQYF